This TCR beta chain was sequenced in a study of neurological immune-mediated disorders. Using its own MiXCR run on the 5' RACE reads, TCRdb lists one record per CDR3 protein. The sample gives about 39,000 distinct CDR3 sequences, around 7% of which show up once; 5.7% is in the top ten. This clonotype came up many times. Its antigen is unknown. CD4+ or CD8+ T cells at a count of 1 million served as input for the sorted libraries. Whole-study findings and limits: Falling below healthy controls, multiple sclerosis showed the least TCR clonal expansion, while HTLV-1-associated myelopathy showed the most.

This CDR3 is built from 13 residues. CDR1 is SGHRS and CDR2 is YFSETQ in the germline V gene. The V and J ends lost 4 bases and 3 bases respectively, with 11 bases between them. The sequence came from a man aged 50 to 59 in good health. The V gene is TRBV5-1, the J gene TRBJ2-7, with D possibly being TRBD1 (6 bases). The specimen was CD4+ T cells from blood. As DNA, the CDR3 is TGCGCCAGCAGCCGCCAGGGGAACTACGAGCAGTACTTC. Translating it yields CASSRQGNYEQYF.